Given below is one T cell receptor beta chain in context. Its target antigen remains unknown. Base qualities are not provided; no much larger clone lies one nucleotide away. The sample belongs to a study of identical twins (dated by TCRdb to 2016 to 2017). In terms of the full investigation: The study deep-sequenced TCR alpha and beta repertoires from monozygotic twins, unrelated adults of various ages and cord blood to test whether fetal clonotypes persist. To rule out contamination, replicate twin experiments were performed at different times with different library preparation protocols.

The investigation overall reported the following: Out-of-frame TCR alpha sequences shared between twins showed an excess of low generation-probability sequences compared with coincidental sharing between unrelated individuals. Abundant cord blood beta clonotypes carried fewer insertions; young adult naive repertoires showed a weaker similar trend, while memory repertoires showed none. Recombination models systematically underestimated out-of-frame TCR alpha sharing in monozygotic twins but agreed with sharing between unrelated individuals. Invariant T cells such as MAIT and iNKT could partly confound zero-insertion analyses, although diverse VJ usage argued against such confounding for most clonotypes. Conclusions relied on cross-sectional statistical analysis, since the same donors could not be followed over many years. A weaker excess of twin sharing was found in beta out-of-frame sequences because the signal-to-noise ratio was lowered by fewer shared sequences.

The library came from 5' RACE. Sequencing relied on an Illumina HiSeq 2000. A universal primer binding site was introduced by template switching, and a unique molecular identifier was present in the final cDNA, enabling accurate counting of TCR cDNA molecules. First-strand cDNA for TCR alpha and beta chains was synthesized from specific primers in the conserved constant-segment region. To control for contamination, each cDNA library was double barcoded with a SMART-Mk sample barcode plus Illumina barcodes. Two successive PCR steps introduced TruSeq adapter sequences along with Illumina sample barcodes. Sequencing of the TCR alpha and beta cDNA libraries was done on the Illumina HiSeq platform using custom primers. The original pipeline was this. MiGEC was used to process raw reads and extract unique molecular identifiers, and MiXCR was used to find CDR3 positions. For each individual, recombination models were inferred using an EM algorithm with the repgenHMM and IGoR tools. Shared clonotype analysis was performed with the tcR package in R, normalizing sharing by the product of cloneset sizes. To study raw recombination without the effects of thymic and clonal selection, out-of-frame nonproductive sequences were analyzed. In TCRdb, the public reads were trimmed at Q25 with fastp and aligned with MiXCR, with productive beta chains retained. Entries that share a CDR3 protein sequence are merged under the most common genes and DNA. None of the V and J calls come from the authors' own analysis; TCRdb made them. The sample table contains a few hundred thousand distinct CDR3 sequences; only one count was recorded for around 15% of them. The ten largest clones capture 0.44% of the sample.

Every donor was a healthy Caucasian. Three pairs of female monozygotic twins, all aged roughly 18 to 29 years, were included in the twin cohort. Positive isolation kits from Invitrogen were used to isolate the CD4+ and CD8+ T cell populations. From V the trimming removes 5 bases and from J it removes 5 bases, while the gene matches leave 12 bases of the junction unaccounted for. CDR1 MNHEY and CDR2 SMNVEV were looked up in the germline V gene (reference sequence). From the cysteine up to the phenylalanine, the CDR3 has a length of 15 residues. Only CDR3 DNA remains: 45 bases, in frame from the first base. A further study also used this sample, focusing on yellow fever vaccine responses in identical twins. The second study also describes: According to the authors, the vaccine-induced T cell response in identical twins seemed to be partly convergent and partly specific to each individual. In identical twins, the study followed T cell clones that responded to the vaccine with precision.

This clonotype was sampled from a woman aged 18-29 years in good health. The sequencing input was CD4+ T cells sorted from blood. This chain joins TRBV27 to TRBJ2-7, and 7 bases in between align with TRBD1. The base sequence is TGTGCCAGCAGTCCTCGGGACAGTCATTGGAACGAGCAGTACTTC. Protein translation: CASSPRDSHWNEQYF.